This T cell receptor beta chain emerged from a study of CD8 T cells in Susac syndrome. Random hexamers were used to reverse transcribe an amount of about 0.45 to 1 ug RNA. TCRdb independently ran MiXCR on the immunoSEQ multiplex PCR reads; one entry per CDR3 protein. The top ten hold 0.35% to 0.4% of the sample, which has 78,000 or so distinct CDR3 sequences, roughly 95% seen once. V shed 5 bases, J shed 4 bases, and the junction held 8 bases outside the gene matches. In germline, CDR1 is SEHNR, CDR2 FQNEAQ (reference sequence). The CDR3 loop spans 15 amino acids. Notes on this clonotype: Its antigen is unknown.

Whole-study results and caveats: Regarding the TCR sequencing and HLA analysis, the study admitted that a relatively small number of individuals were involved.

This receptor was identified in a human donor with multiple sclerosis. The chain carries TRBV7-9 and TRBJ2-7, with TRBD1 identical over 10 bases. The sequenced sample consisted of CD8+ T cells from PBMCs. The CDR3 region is CASSNLTGGAYEQYF. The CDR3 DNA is TGTGCCAGCAGCAACCTGACAGGGGGCGCGTACGAGCAGTACTTC.